These 18 T cell receptor beta chains were all obtained from the same sample, sequenced in a study of early T cells in non-severe SARS-CoV-2 infection. TCRdb redid the calling of the 5' RACE reads with MiXCR, one entry per CDR3 protein. Of around 84,000 distinct CDR3 sequences in the sample, roughly an eighth were seen once. The sequenced sample consisted of whole blood. The receptor source for this set is an adult who was a healthcare worker with PCR-confirmed SARS-CoV-2 infection or an uninfected control (not recorded which).

The sample holds many counts of this clonotype. The J gene is TRBJ1-6, the V gene TRBV12-3 or TRBV12-4; D call uncertain. The CDR3 totals 13 residues. V was shortened by 6 bases and J by 15 bases, with 18 bases between the two germline ends. This CDR3 reads CASRATAGWDLHF. The CDR3 nucleotides read TGTGCCAGCAGAGCAACAGCTGGCTGGGACCTCCACTTT.

This clonotype occurred once. A read error may explain this, as a much larger clone is one base away. The chain joins TRBV15 to TRBJ1-1, with a tentative D call TRBD1 (5 bases). CDR3 length: 13 amino acids. The germline gives CDR1 LNHNV, CDR2 YYDKDF (reference sequence). The CDR3 DNA is TGTGCCCCCAGCAAGTCAAGCGGGACGGGGGCTTTCTTT. This gives the protein CAPSKSSGTGAFF.

This clonotype was picked up many times. The chain recombines TRBV6-5 with TRBJ1-1; D is uncertain. Germline V gives CDR1 MNHEY, CDR2 SVGAGI. V lost 7 bases to trimming and J lost 0 bases, with 15 bases between them. The CDR3 spans 15 residues. CDR3 in amino acids: CASIPAGRMNTEAFF. CDR3 DNA: TGTGCCAGCATCCCGGCGGGGAGGATGAACACTGAAGCTTTCTTT.

This clonotype was detected ten times or more. The chain employs TRBV7-9 and TRBJ1-5; 9 positions agree with TRBD1. Germline CDR1 and CDR2: SEHNR and FQNEAQ (reference sequence). The CDR3 runs 15 residues. The V and J ends lost 4 bases and 4 bases, in that order; junction bases with no gene match: 5. CDR3 DNA sequence: TGTGCCAGCAGCTCGGGACAGGGCCCTAATCAGCCCCAGCATTTT. Its translation is CASSSGQGPNQPQHF. The full variable domain, in which reference TRBV7-9 and TRBJ1-5 provide the parts outside the CDR3, is DTGVSQNPRHKITKRGQNVTFRCDPISEHNRLYWYRQTLGQGPEFLTYFQNEAQLEKSRLLSDRFSAERPKGSFSTLEIQRTEQGDSAMYLCASSSGQGPNQPQHFGDGTRLSIL.

This clonotype was picked up a small number of times. The chain employs TRBV19 and TRBJ2-7; 7 bases fit TRBD2. This CDR3 has 15 amino acids. Germline CDR1 and CDR2: LNHDA and SQIVND (reference sequence). V trimming: 0 bases; J trimming: 1 base; junction bases outside the gene matches: 3. The CDR3 is CASSIEAGLSYEQYF. In DNA, the CDR3 is TGTGCCAGTAGTATAGAAGCGGGACTTTCCTACGAGCAGTACTTC.

This clonotype was seen a handful of times. CDR3 coding DNA: TGTGCCAGCAGCTTCAGTGGTAGTAATTCACCCCTCCACTTT. Translation gives CASSFSGSNSPLHF. This rearrangement joins TRBV12-3 or TRBV12-4 to TRBJ1-6; the D is unclear. The CDR3 sequence is 14 residues long. V was trimmed by 6 bases and J by 6 bases, leaving 12 bases between them.

Many counts were recorded for this clonotype. The chain carries TRBV5-4 and TRBJ1-2, with D unresolved. Germline assignment: CDR1 SGHNT and CDR2 YYREEE (reference sequence). Trimming took off 1 base at V and 8 bases at J, with 12 bases between the two ends. The CDR3 loop spans 13 amino acids. CDR3 sequence (DNA): TGTGCCAGCAGCTTGCAGGACGAAAGGGGCTACACCTTC. Its translation is CASSLQDERGYTF.

The rearrangement uses TRBV11-2 and TRBJ2-7; D remains ambiguous. Trimming took 5 bases from V and 4 from J, leaving 18 bases between them. Germline V lookup: CDR1 SGHAT, CDR2 FQNNGV. The CDR3 consists of 15 residues. CDR3 nucleotides: TGTGCCAGCAGCCCCCAGAGTCACCCGGCATACGAGCAGTACTTC. This encodes CASSPQSHPAYEQYF.

This clonotype was detected many times. The rearrangement joins TRBV12-3 or TRBV12-4 to TRBJ1-1, with a possible D match to TRBD1 (5 bases). The CDR3 has 14 residues. Trimming cost V 5 bases and J 4 bases, with 14 bases left between them. CDR3 DNA: TGTGCCAGCAGTCCAATTCACAGGAGCACTGAAGCTTTCTTT. Its translation is CASSPIHRSTEAFF.

This clonotype has ten or more counts. The V and J genes are TRBV20-1 and TRBJ2-5, with TRBD1 identical over 9 bases. Germline V gives CDR1 DFQATT, CDR2 SNEGSKA (reference sequence). With 3 bases clipped from V and 2 bases from J, the junction kept 7 bases outside the gene matches. This CDR3 contains 15 residues. The CDR3 protein is CSARKQGALQETQYF. In DNA form, the CDR3 reads TGCAGTGCTAGGAAACAGGGGGCGCTGCAAGAGACCCAGTACTTC.

This chain connects TRBV4-2 to TRBJ2-2; 9 nucleotides line up with TRBD1. Losses at the gene ends were 1 base for V and 1 base for J; bases not matched to a gene: 4. The CDR3 spans 17 residues. Germline V gives CDR1 LGHNA, CDR2 YNFKEQ. The CDR3 reads CASSQVRGQGNTGELFF. DNA of the CDR3: TGTGCCAGCAGCCAAGTTAGGGGACAGGGGAACACCGGGGAGCTGTTTTTT.

The V call is TRBV20-1, the J call TRBJ2-3; TRBD2 matches at 10 bases. The CDR3 has 19 residues. Germline assignment: CDR1 DFQATT and CDR2 SNEGSKA (reference sequence). Germline trimming cut 2 bases from V and 0 bases from J; bases unmatched to any gene: 14. CDR3 DNA sequence: TGCAGTGCTAGACATTTAGCGGGGGGCCCACTAGGTAGCACAGATACGCAGTATTTT. Translation gives CSARHLAGGPLGSTDTQYF.

This clonotype was detected many times. J is TRBJ2-4 and V is TRBV7-2, with D perhaps TRBD2 (6 bases). Trimming pared 4 bases from V and 0 bases from J, leaving 13 bases between. Germline assignment: CDR1 SGHTA and CDR2 FQGNSA. The CDR3 is 16 amino acids. CDR3 residues: CASSSGTAIAKNIQYF. CDR3 DNA sequence: TGTGCCAGCAGCTCCGGGACTGCTATAGCCAAAAACATTCAGTACTTC.

A few counts support this clonotype. The CDR3 sequence: CASSERTGGGNIQYF. The CDR3 DNA reads as TGCGCCAGCAGTGAACGGACAGGGGGGGGAAACATTCAGTACTTC. The chain is built from TRBV10-2 and TRBJ2-4; TRBD1 agrees at 10 bases. This CDR3 contains 15 residues. V gave up 3 bases and J gave up 6 bases; unmatched junction bases: 5. Per the germline V gene, CDR1 is WSHSY and CDR2 is SAAADI.

This clonotype was detected only a few times. V and J are TRBV7-2 and TRBJ2-3, with D perhaps matching TRBD1 (6 bases). Looked up from germline, CDR1 is SGHTA and CDR2 is FQGNSA. Trimming pared 5 bases from V and 1 base from J, leaving 16 bases between. The CDR3 spans 16 residues. For the CDR3, the DNA is TGTGCCAGCAGCCAGAGGGGGTACGGGGGCACAGATACGCAGTATTTT. This gives the protein CASSQRGYGGTDTQYF.

This clonotype was counted ten times or more. The genes are TRBV7-2 and TRBJ2-2, with D tentatively TRBD2 (6 bases). From germline, CDR1 is SGHTA and CDR2 FQGNSA. This CDR3 spans 16 amino acids. The V and J ends lost 4 bases and 4 bases respectively, with 16 bases between them. The CDR3 here is CASSSRARGATGELFF. Written as DNA, the CDR3 is TGTGCCAGCAGCTCCCGGGCACGCGGGGCCACCGGGGAGCTGTTTTTT.

This clonotype has ten or more counts. One end of the junction fails to match germline, which may point to a read error. The genes are TRBV12-3 or TRBV12-4 and TRBJ1-5; D ambiguous. The CDR3 sequence is 14 residues long. In nucleotides, the CDR3 is TGTGCCAGCAGTTATACCCTTAGCGATCAGCCCCAGCATTTT. Translated: CASSYTLSDQPQHF.

This clonotype has more than one count but fewer than ten. The chain combines TRBV7-9 with TRBJ2-3; D gene uncertain. The CDR3 runs 14 residues. The germline CDR1 and CDR2 sequences are SEHNR and FQNEAQ (reference sequence). Trimming shortened V by 4 bases and J by 0 bases, and 8 bases separated the two germline ends. The CDR3 reads CASSYLSSTDTQYF. The CDR3 nucleotides are TGTGCCAGCAGCTACCTTTCTAGCACAGATACGCAGTATTTT.